The 25 T cell receptor beta chains below were found in one sample sequenced in a study of PD-1 blockade in classical Hodgkin lymphoma. Described time point: newly diagnosed, previously untreated cHL patient sample. With magnetic negative selection, CD4+ T cells were purified from PBMCs that had been thawed. Assay: immunoSEQ multiplex PCR; the TCRdb copy retains only in-frame clones and omits some. The sample holds roughly 30,000 clones, roughly 91% seen once. Sequenced sample: CD4+ T cells from blood. The receptors stem from a human donor with classical Hodgkin lymphoma.

The CDR3 region is CASSLPWGAGETQYF. In DNA form, the CDR3 reads TGTGCCAGCTCACTTCCATGGGGGGCTGGAGAGACCCAGTACTTC. The chain has TRBV18 and TRBJ2-5, with D perhaps matching TRBD1 or TRBD2 (6 bases each). There are 15 residues in the CDR3. Looked up from germline, CDR1 is KGHSH and CDR2 is LQKENI. V was clipped by 4 bases and J by 4 bases, with 16 bases between them.

The count of this clone is one. The chain carries TRBV5-1 and TRBJ1-1; 9 bases are a match to TRBD1. CDR3 size: 14 residues. The germline V gene has CDR1 SGHRS and CDR2 YFSETQ. Trimming took 4 bases from V and 5 from J; bases not matched to a gene: 6. CDR3 DNA sequence: TGCGCCAGCAGCCTGACGACAGGGGGGACTGAAGCTTTCTTT. It encodes CASSLTTGGTEAFF.

V gene TRBV21-1 combines with J gene TRBJ2-3; the table's D call of TRBD2 was not tested on the DNA. TRBV21-1 has pseudogene status. This CDR3 region has 14 residues. CDR3 in amino acids: CASSKSTSTDTQYF. The CDR3 coding sequence is TGTGCCAGCAGCAAGAGTACTAGCACAGATACGCAGTATTTT.

The chain joins TRBV5-6 to TRBJ2-5; TRBD2 matches at 9 bases. The V segment lost 4 bases and the J segment 3 bases; nucleotides outside the gene matches: 4. Germline V gene sequence: CDR1 SGHDT, CDR2 YYEEEE. There are 14 residues in the CDR3. This CDR3 reads CASSTTSGEETQYF. The DNA of the CDR3 is TGTGCCAGCAGCACGACTAGCGGTGAAGAGACCCAGTACTTC.

J is TRBJ1-2 and V is TRBV5-8, with unresolved D. From germline, CDR1 is SGHTS and CDR2 YDEGEE. The CDR3 totals 14 residues. Trimming stripped 1 base from V and 2 bases from J, with 9 bases between. This chain's CDR3 is CASSLLTANYGYTF. In nucleotides, the CDR3 is TGTGCCAGCAGCTTGTTAACGGCAAACTATGGCTACACCTTC.

The chain links TRBV5-6 to TRBJ1-2, with unresolved D. Germline CDR1 and CDR2: SGHDT and YYEEEE. Between the trimmed V and J ends, which lost 2 bases and 0 bases, there was a span of 11 bases. The length of the CDR3 is 15 residues. The CDR3, as DNA: TGTGCCAGCAGCTTCGGCCCCCAGACTAACTATGGCTACACCTTC. Translation: CASSFGPQTNYGYTF.

The CDR3 sequence is CASSIGRNYGYTF. The CDR3 bases are TGTGCCAGTAGTATTGGAAGGAACTATGGCTACACCTTC. The chain employs TRBV19 and TRBJ1-2; D gene uncertain. Trimming removed 3 bases from V and 2 bases from J, with 7 bases in between. The CDR3 is 13 residues long. Germline values: CDR1 LNHDA, CDR2 SQIVND (reference sequence). Filled out from reference TRBV19 and TRBJ1-2, the complete variable domain reads DGGITQSPKYLFRKEGQNVTLSCEQNLNHDAMYWYRQDPGQGLRLIYYSQIVNDFQKGDIAEGYSVSREKKESFPLTVTSAQKNPTAFYLCASSIGRNYGYTFGSGTRLTVV.

This chain connects TRBV2 to TRBJ1-3; a weak D match, TRBD1 (5 bases). The V end was cut by 6 bases, the J end by 4 bases, with 10 bases between. The CDR3 sequence is 13 residues long. Germline values: CDR1 SNHLY, CDR2 FYNNEI. CDR3 region: CASRGRPGNTIYF. CDR3 coding DNA: TGTGCCAGCAGGGGGCGACCCGGAAACACCATATATTTT.

The chain links TRBV4-2 to TRBJ1-1; perhaps TRBD1 as D (6 bases). Trimming pared 0 bases from V and 10 bases from J, leaving 15 bases between. Germline-derived CDR1 and CDR2 are LGHNA and YNFKEQ. This CDR3 has 14 amino acids. CDR3 amino acids: CASSQDLMGARAFF. Written as DNA, the CDR3 is TGTGCCAGCAGCCAAGATCTCATGGGGGCGCGAGCTTTCTTT.

The chain joins TRBV4-2 to TRBJ2-3; the match to TRBD2 covers 10 bases. The CDR3 is made up of 16 amino acids. J was trimmed by 6 bases and V by 6 bases; bases with no gene match: 12. Germline lookup yields CDR1 LGHNA and CDR2 YNFKEQ. The CDR3 sequence is CASSPGLARPQDTQYF. CDR3 bases: TGTGCCAGCAGTCCGGGACTAGCGCGCCCACAGGATACGCAGTATTTT.

Only a few counts were recorded for this clone. This sequence joins TRBV5-8 and TRBJ2-5; a possible D gene is TRBD2 (5 bases). Deletions cut 7 bases from V and 2 bases from J, with 12 bases between. Germline assignment: CDR1 SGHTS and CDR2 YDEGEE. The CDR3 runs 13 residues. CDR3 sequence: CASPPLDQETQYF. The CDR3 DNA reads TGTGCCAGCCCCCCACTAGATCAAGAGACCCAGTACTTC.

The rearrangement links TRBV5-4 to TRBJ2-1; D remains ambiguous. Germline V gene data show CDR1 as SGHNT and CDR2 as YYREEE (reference sequence). The ends were cut back, 0 bases at V and 0 bases at J, with 10 bases in the middle. The CDR3 has 16 amino acids. The chain's CDR3 is CASSLGLGSSYNEQFF. CDR3 DNA: TGTGCCAGCAGCTTGGGTCTGGGCAGCTCCTACAATGAGCAGTTCTTC.

The rearrangement links TRBV5-1 to TRBJ2-3; TRBD2 is a possible D gene (5 bases). Germline V gene sequence: CDR1 SGHRS, CDR2 YFSETQ. CDR3 length: 16 residues. The V gene lost 2 bases and the J gene lost 1 base, with 14 bases spanning the gap. CDR3 sequence: CASSFEGNARTDTQYF. The CDR3, as DNA: TGCGCCAGCAGCTTTGAGGGTAATGCCCGCACAGATACGCAGTATTTT.

Remarks on this clone: One end of the junction is discordant with germline, which a read error may explain. V usage is TRBV11-2 and J usage is TRBJ1-2, with D maybe TRBD1 (5 bases). CDR3 length: 11 residues. Germline V gene sequence: CDR1 SGHAT, CDR2 FQNNGV. CDR3 sequence reads: CASSFKSGTFF. In DNA form, the CDR3 reads TGTGCCAGCAGCTTCAAGTCAGGGACCTTCTTC. The full variable domain, with the rest looked up from reference TRBV11-2 and TRBJ1-2, is EAGVAQSPRYKIIEKRQSVAFWCNPISGHATLYWYQQILGQGPKLLIQFQNNGVVDDSQLPKDRFSAERLKGVDSTLKIQPAKLEDSAVYLCASSFKSGTFFGSGTRLTVV.

This chain joins TRBV4-1 and TRBJ1-4; D might be TRBD1 (5 bases). The CDR3 contains 14 residues. Germline lookup yields CDR1 MGHRA and CDR2 YSYEKL. Trimming took 2 bases from V and 8 from J, leaving 12 bases between them. This CDR3 is CASSQYGWGEKLFF. The CDR3 coding sequence is TGCGCCAGCAGCCAATACGGCTGGGGCGAAAAACTGTTTTTT.

The chain joins TRBV4-2 to TRBJ1-6; the match to TRBD1 covers 7 bases. Germline V gives CDR1 LGHNA, CDR2 YNFKEQ. The CDR3 covers 15 residues. The ends lost 6 bases at V and 5 bases at J; junction bases unmatched: 7. The CDR3 DNA sequence: TGTGCCAGCAGAATCGGACAGGTGGATAATTCACCCCTCCACTTT. Translating gives CASRIGQVDNSPLHF.

The gene calls are TRBV30 and TRBJ2-2, with D possibly TRBD2 on 7 matching bases. Germline V gene lookup returns CDR1 GTSNPN and CDR2 SVGIG (reference sequence). Trimming took 2 bases from V and 6 from J, leaving 16 bases between them. This CDR3 contains 15 residues. DNA for the CDR3: TGTGCCTGGAGTAGGGGGGGAGTTAGGTCCGGGGAGCTGTTTTTT. Translation: CAWSRGGVRSGELFF.

The rearrangement joins TRBV11-3 to TRBJ1-1; tentative D call: TRBD1 (6 bases). V was trimmed by 2 bases and J by 3 bases, leaving 10 bases between them. The CDR3 is made up of 14 amino acids. CDR1 and CDR2 (germline): SGHNT, YENEEA. Here the CDR3 reads CASSLSGEDTEAFF. CDR3 nucleotide sequence: TGTGCCAGCAGCTTATCAGGGGAGGACACTGAAGCTTTCTTT.

In this sample, this clone turned up once. This rearrangement joins TRBV5-1 to TRBJ2-5, with D possibly matching TRBD2 (7 bases). This CDR3 is 15 amino acids long. The V gene lost 0 bases and the J gene lost 5 bases, with 14 bases spanning the gap. Germline CDR1 SGHRS, CDR2 YFSETQ. CDR3 sequence reads: CASSLAGGGGETQYF. CDR3 in DNA: TGCGCCAGCAGCTTGGCCGGCGGGGGCGGGGAGACCCAGTACTTC.

The chain uses TRBV5-1 and TRBJ1-2; 8 positions agree with TRBD1. The CDR3 covers 15 residues. Germline V lookup: CDR1 SGHRS, CDR2 YFSETQ. V lost 1 base, J lost 2 bases, and 4 bases stayed unmatched. This chain's CDR3 is CASSLQGAPNYGYTF. The CDR3 DNA sequence: TGCGCCAGCAGCTTGCAGGGGGCTCCCAACTATGGCTACACCTTC.

The chain employs TRBV10-3 and TRBJ2-2, with D perhaps matching TRBD1 (6 bases). Germline CDR1 and CDR2: ENHRY and SYGVKD. This CDR3 contains 17 residues. The V gene lost 7 bases and the J gene lost 4 bases, with 22 bases spanning the gap. The CDR3 protein is CAIKRDKRTTLTGELFF. In DNA, the CDR3 is TGTGCCATCAAGAGGGACAAGCGAACTACCCTCACCGGGGAGCTGTTTTTT.

The chain is built from TRBV4-1 and TRBJ2-1; 8 bases are a match to TRBD1. Germline V gives CDR1 MGHRA, CDR2 YSYEKL. The CDR3 spans 16 residues. The V segment lost 0 bases and the J segment 0 bases; nucleotides outside the gene matches: 1. CDR3 sequence reads: CASSQETGGSYNEQFF. CDR3 coding DNA: TGCGCCAGCAGCCAAGAAACAGGGGGCTCCTACAATGAGCAGTTCTTC.

The chain combines TRBV5-1 with TRBJ2-1; 7 nucleotides agree with TRBD2. The CDR3 runs 14 residues. In germline, CDR1 is SGHRS, CDR2 YFSETQ. V lost 5 bases to trimming and J lost 6 bases; unmatched junction nucleotides: 8. The DNA of the CDR3 is TGCGCCAGCAGTCAACCGGGAGGAGGCAATGAGCAGTTCTTC. Translation: CASSQPGGGNEQFF.

The rearrangement uses TRBV5-5 and TRBJ2-7, with TRBD1 matching over 7 bases. J lost 0 bases, V lost 0 bases, and 6 bases had no gene match. Germline V gives CDR1 SGHKS, CDR2 YYEKEE (reference sequence). The CDR3 consists of 16 residues. The CDR3 here is CASSLGGTVISYEQYF. In DNA form, the CDR3 reads TGTGCCAGCAGCTTGGGAGGGACAGTTATCTCCTACGAGCAGTACTTC. Supplemented by reference TRBV5-5 and TRBJ2-7, the full variable domain reads DAGVTQSPTHLIKTRGQQVTLRCSPISGHKSVSWYQQVLGQGPQFIFQYYEKEERGRGNFPDRFSARQFPNYSSELNVNALLLGDSALYLCASSLGGTVISYEQYFGPGTRLTVT.

For this clone: The same CDR3 can be traced to other DNA sequences in this sample. The chain is built from TRBV7-2 and TRBJ2-2; D may be TRBD1 (5 bases). The CDR3 is 14 residues long. The V end lost 2 bases, the J end lost 2 bases, and 6 bases lay between the germline ends. Germline CDR1 reads SGHTA; CDR2 reads FQGNSA. The DNA of the CDR3 is TGTGCCAGCAGCTTACAGGGAAACACCGGGGAGCTGTTTTTT. Translated: CASSLQGNTGELFF. Together with reference TRBV7-2 and TRBJ2-2, the CDR3 gives the full variable domain: GAGVSQSPSNKVTEKGKDVELRCDPISGHTALYWYRQSLGQGLEFLIYFQGNSAPDKSGLPSDRFSAERTGGSVSTLTIQRTQQEDSAVYLCASSLQGNTGELFFGEGSRLTVL.